This T cell receptor beta chain was retrieved from a study of Graves' ophthalmopathy and Graves' hyperthyroidism. Findings and limits, study-wide: Most thyroid clonotypes expanded beyond 0.001 frequency were also found in blood. With a specificity of just under 75% and a sensitivity of about 69%, the model predicted ophthalmopathy progression.

Investigators amplified TCR beta CDR3 regions from RNA transcripts. First-round RT-PCR relied on HTBI primers, and a second-round multiplex PCR came next. TCRdb re-called the multiplex PCR reads through MiXCR, storing one row per CDR3 protein. Altogether about half a million distinct CDR3 sequences are present, roughly an eighth being singletons, with the ten largest covering 8% to 10%. This clonotype came up many times. The antigen remains unidentified. From germline, CDR1 is LGHNA and CDR2 YNFKEQ. V was shortened by 4 bases and J by 0 bases, with 12 bases between the two germline ends. The CDR3 length is 15 residues. Ophthalmopathic donors had moderate-to-severe activity, CAS ≥3 and NOSPECS ≥4, with disease that had lasted under 3 months. Other autoimmune diseases, uncontrolled infections, pregnancy or lactation led to the exclusion of patients.

The source is a woman under 40 with Graves' ophthalmopathy. The rearrangement uses TRBV4-2 and TRBJ1-1, with D possibly matching TRBD1 (6 bases). The sequencing input was blood. The CDR3 DNA sequence: TGTGCCAGCAGCCCGAACAGGGCTATGAACACTGAAGCTTTCTTT. Its translation: CASSPNRAMNTEAFF.